Here is one TCR beta chain with its context. These data belong to a study of blood T cell repertoires in COVID-19. Assay: immunoSEQ multiplex PCR; the TCRdb copy retains only in-frame clones and omits some. The sample lists 200,000 to 250,000 clones, 85% to 90% seen once, with 6.2% in the top ten. Germline V gene lookup returns CDR1 MDHEN and CDR2 SYDVKM. V was trimmed by 1 base and J by 4 bases, leaving 10 bases between them. The CDR3 spans 14 residues. The sequencing sample was made of peripheral blood. The sequence was collected from a man between 60 and 75 years old with acute or convalescent COVID-19. V usage is TRBV28 and J usage is TRBJ1-1; D is uncertain. The CDR3 spells CASSLFTGSTEAFF. The CDR3 bases are TGTGCCAGCAGTTTATTTACGGGGAGCACTGAAGCTTTCTTT.